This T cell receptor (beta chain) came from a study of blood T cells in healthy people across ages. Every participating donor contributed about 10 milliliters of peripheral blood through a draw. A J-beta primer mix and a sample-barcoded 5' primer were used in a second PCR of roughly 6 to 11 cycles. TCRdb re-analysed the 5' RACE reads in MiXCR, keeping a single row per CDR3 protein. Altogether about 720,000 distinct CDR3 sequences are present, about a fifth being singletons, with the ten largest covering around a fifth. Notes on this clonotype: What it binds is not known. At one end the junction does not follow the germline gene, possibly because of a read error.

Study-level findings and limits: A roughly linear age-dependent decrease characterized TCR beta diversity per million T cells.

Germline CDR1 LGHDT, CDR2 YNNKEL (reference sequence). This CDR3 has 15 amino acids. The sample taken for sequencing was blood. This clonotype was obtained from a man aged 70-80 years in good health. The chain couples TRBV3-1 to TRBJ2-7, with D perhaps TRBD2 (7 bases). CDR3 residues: CASSQGWGGLSEQYF. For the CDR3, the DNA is TGCGCCAGCAGCCAAGGATGGGGGGGCCTTTCCGAGCAGTACTTC.